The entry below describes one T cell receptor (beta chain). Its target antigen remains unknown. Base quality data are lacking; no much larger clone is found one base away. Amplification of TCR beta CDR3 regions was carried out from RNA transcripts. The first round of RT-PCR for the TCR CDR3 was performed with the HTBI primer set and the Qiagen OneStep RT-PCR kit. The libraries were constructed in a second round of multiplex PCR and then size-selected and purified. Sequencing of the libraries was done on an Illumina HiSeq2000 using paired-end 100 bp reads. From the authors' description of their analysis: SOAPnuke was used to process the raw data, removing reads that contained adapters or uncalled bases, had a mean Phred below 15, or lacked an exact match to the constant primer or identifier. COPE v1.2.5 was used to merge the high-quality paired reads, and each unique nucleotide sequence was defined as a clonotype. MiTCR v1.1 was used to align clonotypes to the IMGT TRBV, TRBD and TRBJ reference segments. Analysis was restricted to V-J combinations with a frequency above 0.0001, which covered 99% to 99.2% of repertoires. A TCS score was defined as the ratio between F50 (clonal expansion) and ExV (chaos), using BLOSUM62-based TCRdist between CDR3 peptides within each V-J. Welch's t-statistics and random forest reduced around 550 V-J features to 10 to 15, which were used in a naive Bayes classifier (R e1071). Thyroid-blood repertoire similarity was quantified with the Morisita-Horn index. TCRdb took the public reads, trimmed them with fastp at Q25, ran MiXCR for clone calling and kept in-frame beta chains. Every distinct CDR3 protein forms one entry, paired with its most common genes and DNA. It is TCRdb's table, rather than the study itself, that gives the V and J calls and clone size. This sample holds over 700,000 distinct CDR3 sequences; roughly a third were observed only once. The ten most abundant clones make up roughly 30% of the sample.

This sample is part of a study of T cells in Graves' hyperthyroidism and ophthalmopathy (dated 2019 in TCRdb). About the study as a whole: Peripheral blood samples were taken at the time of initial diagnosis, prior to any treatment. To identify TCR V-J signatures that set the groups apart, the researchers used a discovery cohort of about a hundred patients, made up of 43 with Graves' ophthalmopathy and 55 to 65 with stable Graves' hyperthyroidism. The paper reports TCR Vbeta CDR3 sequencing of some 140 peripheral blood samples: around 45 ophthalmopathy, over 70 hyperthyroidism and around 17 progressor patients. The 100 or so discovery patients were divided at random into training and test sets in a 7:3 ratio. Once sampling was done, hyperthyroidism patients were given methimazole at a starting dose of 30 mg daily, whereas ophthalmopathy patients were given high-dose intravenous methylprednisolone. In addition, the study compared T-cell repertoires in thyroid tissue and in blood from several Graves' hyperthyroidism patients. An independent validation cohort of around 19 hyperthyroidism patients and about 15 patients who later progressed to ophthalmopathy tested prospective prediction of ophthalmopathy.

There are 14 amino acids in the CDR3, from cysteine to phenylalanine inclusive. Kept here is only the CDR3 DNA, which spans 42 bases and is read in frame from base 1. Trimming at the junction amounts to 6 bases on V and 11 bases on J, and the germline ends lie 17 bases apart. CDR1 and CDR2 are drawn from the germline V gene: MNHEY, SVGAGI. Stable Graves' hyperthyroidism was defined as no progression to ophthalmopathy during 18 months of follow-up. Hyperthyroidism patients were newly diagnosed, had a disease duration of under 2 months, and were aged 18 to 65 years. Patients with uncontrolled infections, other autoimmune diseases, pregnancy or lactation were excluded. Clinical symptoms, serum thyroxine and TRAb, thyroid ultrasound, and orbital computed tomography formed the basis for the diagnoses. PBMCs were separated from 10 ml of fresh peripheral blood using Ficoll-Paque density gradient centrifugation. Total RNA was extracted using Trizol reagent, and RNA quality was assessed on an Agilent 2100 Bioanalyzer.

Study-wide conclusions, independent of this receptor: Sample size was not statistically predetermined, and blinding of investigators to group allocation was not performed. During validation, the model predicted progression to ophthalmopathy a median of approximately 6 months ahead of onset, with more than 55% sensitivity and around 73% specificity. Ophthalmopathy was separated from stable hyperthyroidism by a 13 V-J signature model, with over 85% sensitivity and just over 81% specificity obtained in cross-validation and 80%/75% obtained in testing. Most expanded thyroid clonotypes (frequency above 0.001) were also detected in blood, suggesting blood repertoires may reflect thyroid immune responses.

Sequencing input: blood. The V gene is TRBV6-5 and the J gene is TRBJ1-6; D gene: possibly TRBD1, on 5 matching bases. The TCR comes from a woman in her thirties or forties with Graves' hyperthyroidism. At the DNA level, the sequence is TGTGCCAGCAGCCCGGGGACGGGGCCGGCACCCCTCCACTTT. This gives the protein CASSPGTGPAPLHF.